What follows are 15 T cell receptor beta chains derived from one specimen sequenced in a study of blood T cell repertoires in COVID-19. Produced via immunoSEQ multiplex PCR; TCRdb's table is partial and in-frame only. Of roughly 120,000 clones in the sample, around 70% were seen once. The specimen was peripheral blood. Every receptor here comes from a man older than 75 with COVID-19, enrolled during active disease.

There are a few counts of this clone. The V gene is TRBV4-1, the J gene TRBJ1-1; 10 bases are a match to TRBD1. Germline trimming cut 4 bases from V and 0 bases from J; bases unmatched to any gene: 5. The CDR3 contains 16 residues. From germline, CDR1 is MGHRA and CDR2 YSYEKL. In DNA form, the CDR3 reads TGCGCCAGCAGCCCCGGGACAGGGGTTTTGAACACTGAAGCTTTCTTT. Protein: CASSPGTGVLNTEAFF.

The chain links TRBV30 to TRBJ2-5, with D perhaps TRBD2 (5 bases). The V end lost 2 bases, the J end lost 5 bases, and 12 bases lay between the germline ends. The CDR3 has 13 amino acids. Germline V gives CDR1 GTSNPN, CDR2 SVGIG (reference sequence). CDR3 in DNA: TGTGCCTGGAGTCCGGGGTCCGGGGAGACCCAGTACTTC. Translating it yields CAWSPGSGETQYF.

The chain couples TRBV6-1 to TRBJ2-3; D possibly corresponds to TRBD2 (6 bases). The CDR3 is 17 amino acids. V was clipped by 1 base and J by 1 base, with 15 bases between them. Germline values: CDR1 MNHNS, CDR2 SASEGT. The CDR3 bases are TGTGCCAGCAGTGAAGGTGAAGGGAGCGGGCGCACAGATACGCAGTATTTT. As protein: CASSEGEGSGRTDTQYF.

A single count supports this clone. Here the CDR3 DNA reads TGTGCCAGCAGCAATTGGACTAGTAACGGCTCTGGGGCCAACGTCCTGACTTTC. Translation: CASSNWTSNGSGANVLTF. The chain uses TRBV21-1 and TRBJ2-6; the table's D gene call, TRBD2, was not cross checked with the DNA. TRBV21-1 is recorded as a pseudogene. The CDR3 runs 18 residues.

The CDR3 is CASSDPSALYQETQYF. CDR3 nucleotide sequence: TGCGCCAGCAGTGATCCTAGCGCTCTGTACCAAGAGACCCAGTACTTC. V gene TRBV10-2 combines with J gene TRBJ2-5; possibly TRBD2 for D (6 bases). Looked up from germline, CDR1 is WSHSY and CDR2 is SAAADI. V lost 3 bases to trimming and J lost 0 bases, with 14 bases between them. This CDR3 has 16 residues.

The chain links TRBV9 to TRBJ2-6; TRBD2 agrees at 10 bases. The germline CDR1 and CDR2 sequences are SGDLS and YYNGEE. J gave up 2 bases and V 0 bases, and 17 bases lay outside the gene matches. There are 22 residues in the CDR3. Here the CDR3 DNA reads TGTGCCAGCAGCGTAGGAGCTAGCGGGAGATACGGAGGATCCCCTGGGGCCAACGTCCTGACTTTC. As protein: CASSVGASGRYGGSPGANVLTF.

This rearrangement joins TRBV11-2 to TRBJ2-7, with D possibly matching TRBD2 (5 bases). The CDR3 totals 13 residues. V was cut by 5 bases and J by 2 bases, with 10 bases left in between. Germline V gene data show CDR1 as SGHAT and CDR2 as FQNNGV. CDR3 nucleotide sequence: TGTGCCAGCAGCCCGGGATCGGCCTACGAGCAGTACTTC. Its translation: CASSPGSAYEQYF.

The chain links TRBV6-6 to TRBJ1-5, with a weak D call TRBD1 (5 bases). V was pared by 10 bases and J by 5 bases, with 15 bases between. CDR3 length: 13 amino acids. Germline V gene lookup returns CDR1 MNHNY and CDR2 SVGAGI (reference sequence). CDR3 protein: CAILGGVDQPQHF. CDR3 nucleotides: TGTGCCATCCTGGGGGGTGTAGATCAGCCCCAGCATTTT.

The V call is TRBV2, the J call TRBJ2-1, with 12 bases lining up with TRBD2. Losses at the gene ends were 5 bases for V and 5 bases for J; bases not matched to a gene: 7. Germline V gene lookup returns CDR1 SNHLY and CDR2 FYNNEI. The CDR3 has 16 amino acids. The CDR3 here is CASSHLTSGSHNEQFF. In DNA, the CDR3 is TGTGCCAGCAGTCACTTGACTAGCGGGAGCCACAATGAGCAGTTCTTC.

This clone has just a few counts. This chain links TRBV7-9 with TRBJ2-3, with D possibly matching TRBD2 (6 bases). This CDR3 is 17 amino acids long. Trimming shortened V by 1 base and J by 0 bases, and 14 bases separated the two germline ends. Germline values: CDR1 SEHNR, CDR2 FQNEAQ (reference sequence). The CDR3: CASSLGGASASTDTQYF. CDR3 nucleotide sequence: TGTGCCAGCAGCTTAGGAGGAGCTAGCGCGAGCACAGATACGCAGTATTTT.

The V call is TRBV4-3, the J call TRBJ2-4; TRBD1 agrees at 8 bases. Germline V gene lookup returns CDR1 LGHNA and CDR2 YSLEER. This CDR3 contains 15 residues. The trim removed 3 bases at V and 3 bases at J, leaving 4 bases unmatched. The CDR3 spells CASSHSDRDKNIQYF. CDR3 in DNA: TGCGCCAGCAGCCATTCGGACAGGGACAAAAACATTCAGTACTTC.

This sequence joins TRBV13 and TRBJ2-7, with 9 bases identical to TRBD1. Germline CDR1 reads PRHDT; CDR2 reads FYEKMQ (reference sequence). V lost 5 bases to trimming and J lost 3 bases; unmatched junction nucleotides: 2. The CDR3 contains 13 residues. Here the CDR3 reads CASSLDRGYEQYF. In nucleotides, the CDR3 is TGTGCCAGCAGCCTGGACAGGGGCTACGAGCAGTACTTC.

J is TRBJ1-1 and V is TRBV3-1 (or the pseudogene TRBV3-2), with 7 bases lining up with TRBD1. There are 14 residues in the CDR3. J lost 5 bases, V lost 3 bases, and 6 bases had no gene match. The germline V gene has CDR1 LGHDT and CDR2 YNNKEL (reference sequence). CDR3 sequence (DNA): TGTGCCAGCAGCCAGGCGGGCAGGGGGACTGAAGCTTTCTTT. Its translation: CASSQAGRGTEAFF.

V and J are TRBV18 and TRBJ2-1; 8 positions agree with TRBD1. This CDR3 has 16 residues. The V gene end was trimmed by 1 base and the J gene end by 6 bases; junction bases not matched to a gene: 8. Germline V gene sequence: CDR1 KGHSH, CDR2 LQKENI. CDR3: CASSPRTLTGVNEQFF. The CDR3 DNA reads as TGTGCCAGCTCACCACGGACACTGACAGGGGTCAATGAGCAGTTCTTC.

This chain links TRBV2 with TRBJ1-5, with D perhaps TRBD1 (6 bases). CDR1 SNHLY and CDR2 FYNNEI come from the germline V gene. Deletions cut 2 bases from V and 11 bases from J, with 16 bases between. The CDR3 covers 14 residues. The CDR3 DNA reads TGTGCCAGCAGTGAACAGGGGTCGGTGGGGTCCCAGCATTTT. Translated: CASSEQGSVGSQHF.